This paragraph covers one TCR beta chain sequence. Its antigen is currently unknown. The source of the sample is a study of pediatric ulcerative colitis. Study-level findings and limits: Compared with controls, ulcerative colitis showed greater blood-rectum clone sharing.

Here immunoSEQ multiplex PCR was the method, and the copy in TCRdb shows in-frame clones only, minus some. Altogether under 45,000 clones are present, over 65% being singletons, with the ten largest covering roughly 24%. The CDR3 contains 15 residues. Germline V lookup: CDR1 SNHLY, CDR2 FYNNEI. Trimming removed 0 bases at V and 2 bases at J, with 5 bases between. Material: blood. The chain uses TRBV2 and TRBJ2-6; D is possibly TRBD1 (5 bases). The clonotype was recovered from a girl aged 5-17 years with moderate ulcerative colitis. The CDR3 sequence is CASSEAGAGANVLTF. CDR3 nucleotide sequence: TGTGCCAGCAGTGAAGCAGGGGCTGGGGCCAACGTCCTGACTTTC.